The T cell receptor (beta chain) under discussion was sequenced for a study of metastatic and nonmetastatic thyroid tumors. For the study at large: Malignant and benign thyroid patients had repertoires compared in peripheral blood and tumor or nodule tissue.

How the authors handled the data: The study's classifier, a distant-metastasis tool for papillary thyroid cancer, was built using CDR3 differences across clinicopathological groups. TCRdb re-analyzed the PCR reads through MiXCR. These V and J calls originate from TCRdb's pipeline instead of the authors' own analysis. The sample records roughly 61,000 clones, about 4% being singletons. Study findings and constraints: Reports indicated that malignant thyroid tumors showed significantly higher TCR beta diversity than benign nodules did, in blood and tumor.

At least ten counts were recorded for this clone. Its specificity is not known. This specimen includes other DNA sequences encoding the same CDR3. Germline values: CDR1 KGHDR, CDR2 SFDVKD. Between the trimmed V and J ends, which lost 3 bases and 4 bases, there was a span of 14 bases. The CDR3 totals 15 residues. All patients reached thyroid surgery having received no treatment beforehand. The specimen sequenced was blood. The chain has TRBV24-1 and TRBJ2-5; weak D call: TRBD1 (5 bases). The TCR originated in a female donor with papillary thyroid cancer or a benign thyroid nodule (not recorded which). Some clones in this sample may be carry-over from other donors' samples. The chain's CDR3 is CATSDGRTRVETQYF. The CDR3 region has the DNA TGTGCCACCAGTGATGGAAGAACCAGGGTAGAGACCCAGTACTTC.